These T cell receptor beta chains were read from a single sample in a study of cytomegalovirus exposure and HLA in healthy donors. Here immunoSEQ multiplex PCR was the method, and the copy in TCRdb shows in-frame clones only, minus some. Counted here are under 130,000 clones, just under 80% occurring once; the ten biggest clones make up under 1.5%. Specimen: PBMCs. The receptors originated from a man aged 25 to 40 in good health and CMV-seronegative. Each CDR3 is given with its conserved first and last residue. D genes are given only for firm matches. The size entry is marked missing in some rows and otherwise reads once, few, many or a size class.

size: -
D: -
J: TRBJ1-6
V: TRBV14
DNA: TGTGCCAGCAGCCACCTCGGGTCGAGCTCCTATAATTCACCCCTCCACTTT
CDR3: CASSHLGSSSYNSPLHF

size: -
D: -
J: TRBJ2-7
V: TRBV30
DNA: TGTGCCTGGAGTGTACCAAATTGGTCAGGGGACACCTACGAGCAGTACTTC
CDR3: CAWSVPNWSGDTYEQYF

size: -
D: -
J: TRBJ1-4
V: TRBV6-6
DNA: TGTGCCAGCAGTCCGGATCGGCAGGGGAATGAAAAACTGTTTTTT
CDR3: CASSPDRQGNEKLFF

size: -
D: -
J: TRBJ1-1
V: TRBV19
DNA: TGTGCCAGTATGGCAATAGGAGGGGACACTGAAGCTTTCTTT
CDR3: CASMAIGGDTEAFF

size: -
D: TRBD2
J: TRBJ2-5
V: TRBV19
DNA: TGTGCCAGTAAAAGATCAGCGGGAGCTTATGAGACCCAGTACTTC
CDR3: CASKRSAGAYETQYF

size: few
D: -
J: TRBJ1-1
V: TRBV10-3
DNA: TGTGCCATCAGTGAGTCGAGGGAGACTGAAGCTTTCTTT
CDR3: CAISESRETEAFF

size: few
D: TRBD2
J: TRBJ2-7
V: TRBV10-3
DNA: TGTGCCATCGGAACCGGGACTAGCGGGACATCCGAGCAGTACTTC
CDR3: CAIGTGTSGTSEQYF

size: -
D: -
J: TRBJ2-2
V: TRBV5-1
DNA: TGCGCCAGCAGCTTGGACGGGGGAGCCGGGGAGCTGTTTTTT
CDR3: CASSLDGGAGELFF

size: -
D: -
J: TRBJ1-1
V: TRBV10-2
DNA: TGCGCCAGCAGTGAGTCGAGAAGGGGCACTGAAGCTTTCTTT
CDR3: CASSESRRGTEAFF

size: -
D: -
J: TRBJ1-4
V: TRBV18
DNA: TGTGCCAGCTCACCAGGGGGCAGACAGGAGCGTAATGAAAAACTGTTTTTT
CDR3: CASSPGGRQERNEKLFF

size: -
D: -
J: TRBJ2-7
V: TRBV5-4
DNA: TGTGCCAGCAGCTTGGCAGGGGAGAGGGAGCAGTACTTC
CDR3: CASSLAGEREQYF

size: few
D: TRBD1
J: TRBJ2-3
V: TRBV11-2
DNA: TGTGCCAGCAGCTTAGCCGGGACAGGTTTTGCAGATACGCAGTATTTT
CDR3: CASSLAGTGFADTQYF

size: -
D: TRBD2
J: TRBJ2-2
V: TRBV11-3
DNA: TGTGCCAGCAGCCGGGAGGATGGGTCCACCGGGGAGCTGTTTTTT
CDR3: CASSREDGSTGELFF

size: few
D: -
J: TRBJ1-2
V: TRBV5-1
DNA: TGCGCCAGCAGCTCGGGGGGGAGATCGGGTGGCTACACCTTC
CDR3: CASSSGGRSGGYTF

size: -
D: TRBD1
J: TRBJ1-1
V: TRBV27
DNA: TGTGCCAGCACCGCAGCCGGGACAGCCAACATGAACACTGAAGCTTTCTTT
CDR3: CASTAAGTANMNTEAFF

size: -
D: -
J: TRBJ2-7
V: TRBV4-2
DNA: TGTGCCAGCAGCCAAGGCAGGTCCTACGAGCAGTACTTC
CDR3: CASSQGRSYEQYF

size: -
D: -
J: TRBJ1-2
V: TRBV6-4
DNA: TGTGCCAGCAGTGACTCGAGTCGGGGAGGCTATGGCTACACCTTC
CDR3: CASSDSSRGGYGYTF

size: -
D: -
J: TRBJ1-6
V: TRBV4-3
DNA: TGCGCCAGCAGCCAAGAAGGAGGGAATCCCCTATATAATTCACCCCTCCACTTT
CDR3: CASSQEGGNPLYNSPLHF

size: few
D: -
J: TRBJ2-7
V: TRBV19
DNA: TGTGCCAGTAGTATGCCCAGACAGCCACAGCAGTACTTC
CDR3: CASSMPRQPQQYF

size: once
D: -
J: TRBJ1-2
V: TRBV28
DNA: TGTGCCAGCAGTTCCCCCGGGGGGGTCTCCTATGGCTACACCTTC
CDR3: CASSSPGGVSYGYTF

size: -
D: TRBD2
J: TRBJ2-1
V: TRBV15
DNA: TGTGCCACCAGTTTAGACAGGGGACTAGCGGGGAGCAATGAGCAGTTCTTC
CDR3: CATSLDRGLAGSNEQFF

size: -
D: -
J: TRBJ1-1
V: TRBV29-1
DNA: TGCAGCGTTTCAGGGACACCATTTCTGGGCACTGAAGCTTTCTTT
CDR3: CSVSGTPFLGTEAFF

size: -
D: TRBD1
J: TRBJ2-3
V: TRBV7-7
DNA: TGTGCCAGCAGCCGGACAGGGGGCCCAGATACGCAGTATTTT
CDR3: CASSRTGGPDTQYF

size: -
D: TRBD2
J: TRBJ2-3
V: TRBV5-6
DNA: TGTGCCAGCAGCCGGACTAGCGGGGGGGCCGTCGATACGCAGTATTTT
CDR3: CASSRTSGGAVDTQYF

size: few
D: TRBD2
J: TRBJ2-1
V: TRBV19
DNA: TGTGCCAGTAGTGGGACTAGCGATTGGGGTAATGAGCAGTTCTTC
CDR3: CASSGTSDWGNEQFF

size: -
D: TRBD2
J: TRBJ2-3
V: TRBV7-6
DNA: TGTGCCAGCAGCTCAAGACTAGCGGAGAACACAGATACGCAGTATTTT
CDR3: CASSSRLAENTDTQYF

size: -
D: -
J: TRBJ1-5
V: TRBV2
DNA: TGTGCCAGCAGTGCAAGGGGCGGCAATCAGCCCCAGCATTTT
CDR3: CASSARGGNQPQHF

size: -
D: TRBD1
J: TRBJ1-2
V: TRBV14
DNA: TGTGCCAGCAGCCAAGCCGGGACAGGGATCTATGGCTACACCTTC
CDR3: CASSQAGTGIYGYTF

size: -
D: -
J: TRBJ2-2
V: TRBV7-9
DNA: TGTGCCAGCAGCTTAGCGTCAGCAGGGCCCGGCGGGGAGCTGTTTTTT
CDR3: CASSLASAGPGGELFF

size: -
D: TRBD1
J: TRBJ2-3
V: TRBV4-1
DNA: TGCGCCAGCAGCCAAGAGACAGGGCCTTTCACAGATACGCAGTATTTT
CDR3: CASSQETGPFTDTQYF

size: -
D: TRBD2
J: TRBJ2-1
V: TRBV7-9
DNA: TGTGCCAGCAGCTTACTAGCGGGGGCAAATGAGCAGTTCTTC
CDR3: CASSLLAGANEQFF

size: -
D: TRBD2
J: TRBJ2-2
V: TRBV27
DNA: TGTGCCAGCAGCTCGATCGGGACTAGTCGGTTCGGGGAGCTGTTTTTT
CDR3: CASSSIGTSRFGELFF

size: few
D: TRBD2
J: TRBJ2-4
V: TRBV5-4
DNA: TGTGCCAGCAGCTTGGGGGCGGGGACTAGCGGGTTGGGGGCCAAAAACATTCAGTACTTC
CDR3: CASSLGAGTSGLGAKNIQYF

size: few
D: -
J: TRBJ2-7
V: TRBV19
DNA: TGTGCCAGTAGGGCGGCAGGGTATCACGAGCAGTACTTC
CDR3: CASRAAGYHEQYF

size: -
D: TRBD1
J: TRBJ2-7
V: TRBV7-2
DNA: TGTGCCAGCAGCCCCGGGACAGGGTACTACGAGCAGTACTTC
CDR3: CASSPGTGYYEQYF

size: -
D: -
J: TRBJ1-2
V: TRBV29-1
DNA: TGCAGCGCCTTCTTGACAGTAGCTAACTATGGCTACACCTTC
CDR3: CSAFLTVANYGYTF

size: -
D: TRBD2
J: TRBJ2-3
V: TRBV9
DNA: TGTGCCAGCAGCGGGGGACTAGCGGTGGGAGATACGCAGTATTTT
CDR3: CASSGGLAVGDTQYF

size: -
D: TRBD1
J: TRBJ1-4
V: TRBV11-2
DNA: TGTGCCAGCAGCACTCCCTTACAGGGGGCAATGGGCGAAAAACTGTTTTTT
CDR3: CASSTPLQGAMGEKLFF

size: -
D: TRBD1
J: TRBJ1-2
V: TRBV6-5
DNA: TGTGCCAGCAGTTACTCTCGACAGGGTTCACTCTATGGCTACACCTTC
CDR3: CASSYSRQGSLYGYTF

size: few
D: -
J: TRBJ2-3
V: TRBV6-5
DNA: TGTGCCAGCAGTTACTCAGGAGGGGCGGGAGATACGCAGTATTTT
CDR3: CASSYSGGAGDTQYF